The next 22 T cell receptor beta chains were all read from a single sample in a study of T-cell memory formation after mild COVID-19. TCRdb reprocessed the 5' RACE reads via MiXCR and lists one record per CDR3 protein. The data show about 340,000 distinct CDR3 sequences, under 25% seen once. Specimen: PBMCs or a T cell subset sorted from them (not recorded which). All receptors come from a man younger than 30 who had mild COVID-19 (a few samples of this study predate the infection). Cell type and time point are not known.

This clonotype was picked up a small number of times. J is TRBJ2-3 and V is TRBV28, with D possibly being TRBD2 (6 bases). Trimming shortened V by 5 bases and J by 2 bases, and 14 bases separated the two germline ends. The CDR3 sequence is 15 residues long. The germline V gene encodes CDR1 MDHEN and CDR2 SYDVKM. The CDR3 nucleotides read TGTGCCAGCAGTGTCGGCGGGGCCGACACAGATACGCAGTATTTT. This encodes CASSVGGADTDTQYF.

The chain carries TRBV7-2 and TRBJ1-4; D unclear. Germline loops: CDR1 SGHTA, CDR2 FQGNSA. The V gene lost 1 base and the J gene lost 5 bases, with 14 bases spanning the gap. The CDR3 runs to 16 residues. DNA for the CDR3: TGTGCCAGCAGCTTAGGGGGTGGACGGGCGAATGAAAAACTGTTTTTT. Protein sequence: CASSLGGGRANEKLFF.

This clonotype was counted only a few times. The chain joins TRBV5-1 to TRBJ1-1; D may be TRBD1 (5 bases). From germline, CDR1 is SGHRS and CDR2 YFSETQ. V lost 0 bases, J lost 1 base, and 10 bases lay in between. This CDR3 contains 15 residues. CDR3 amino acids: CASSLAGRENTEAFF. In DNA, the CDR3 is TGCGCCAGCAGCTTGGCAGGCAGGGAGAACACTGAAGCTTTCTTT.

The chain couples TRBV7-2 to TRBJ1-5, with TRBD1 matching over 9 bases. CDR3 length: 17 amino acids. Germline CDR1 reads SGHTA; CDR2 reads FQGNSA. Losses at the gene ends were 5 bases for V and 0 bases for J; bases not matched to a gene: 8. CDR3 in amino acids: CASSHTGGGDSNQPQHF. Written as DNA, the CDR3 is TGTGCCAGCAGCCACACAGGGGGCGGGGATAGCAATCAGCCCCAGCATTTT.

The chain couples TRBV9 to TRBJ1-2; D gene unclear. Trimming stripped 0 bases from V and 7 bases from J, with 7 bases between. There are 12 residues in the CDR3. In germline, CDR1 is SGDLS, CDR2 YYNGEE. CDR3 loop: CASSVGPSGYTF. The CDR3 coding sequence is TGTGCCAGCAGCGTAGGCCCAAGTGGCTACACCTTC.

Of note for this clonotype: The junction and the germline gene differ at one end; a read error may be behind it. The chain combines TRBV20-1 with TRBJ1-2; D not certain. The CDR3 contains 10 residues. Germline V lookup: CDR1 DFQATT, CDR2 SNEGSKA (reference sequence). The CDR3 DNA reads as TGCAGTGCGAGACACTATGGCTACACATTC. Its protein product is CSARHYGYTF.

This clonotype was observed a single time. The V gene is TRBV9, the J gene TRBJ1-2; possibly TRBD1 for D (5 bases). The CDR3 totals 16 residues. Germline V gives CDR1 SGDLS, CDR2 YYNGEE. V was cut by 2 bases and J by 2 bases, with 16 bases left in between. The CDR3 here is CASSVWGTLSNYGYTF. DNA of the CDR3: TGTGCCAGCAGCGTCTGGGGGACCCTGTCCAACTATGGCTACACCTTC.

As DNA, the CDR3 is TGTGCCAGCAGGAGGCGGGGGGCAGGTGGCTACACCTTC. Translating it yields CASRRRGAGGYTF. The chain links TRBV7-9 to TRBJ1-2; TRBD1 might be the D (6 bases). Germline lookup yields CDR1 SEHNR and CDR2 FQNEAQ (reference sequence). This CDR3 contains 13 residues. The germline V and J ends were trimmed by 6 bases and 7 bases, with 15 bases remaining between them.

Ten or more counts support this clonotype. The chain carries TRBV14 and TRBJ1-4; no firm D call. This CDR3 has 15 amino acids. Germline CDR1 and CDR2: SGHDN and FVKESK. Trimming shortened V by 0 bases and J by 3 bases, and 8 bases separated the two germline ends. CDR3 amino acids: CASSQEWASNEKLFF. The CDR3 bases are TGTGCCAGCAGCCAAGAATGGGCTTCTAATGAAAAACTGTTTTTT.

This chain joins TRBV12-3 or TRBV12-4 and TRBJ2-5; D is uncertain. The V and J ends lost 1 base and 3 bases respectively, with 6 bases between them. This CDR3 has 13 amino acids. The DNA of the CDR3 is TGTGCCAGCAGTTTAGGAACAAAAGAGACCCAGTACTTC. Residues: CASSLGTKETQYF.

The V call is TRBV14, the J call TRBJ2-5; D is undetermined. V was clipped by 3 bases and J by 5 bases, with 25 bases between them. Germline V gene lookup returns CDR1 SGHDN and CDR2 FVKESK. CDR3 length equals 18 residues. The CDR3 DNA sequence: TGTGCCAGCAGCCACGAATTTCTAGTGGGCCTTATCGAGGAGACCCAGTACTTC. It specifies CASSHEFLVGLIEETQYF.

V and J are TRBV20-1 and TRBJ1-5, with D possibly being TRBD1 (6 bases). This CDR3 is built from 13 residues. V was shortened by 8 bases and J by 7 bases, with 18 bases between the two germline ends. CDR1 is DFQATT, CDR2 SNEGSKA, per germline (reference sequence). CDR3 amino acids: CSSKGGAGQPQHF. DNA for the CDR3: TGCAGTTCAAAGGGGGGAGCGGGGCAGCCCCAGCATTTT.

There are a few counts of this clonotype. V usage is TRBV12-3 or TRBV12-4 and J usage is TRBJ2-1; TRBD2 matches 8 bases. After removal of 4 bases from V and 5 bases from J, the junction contained 7 bases not matched to a gene. The CDR3 runs to 15 residues. The CDR3 loop is CASSSRGGRDNEQFF. DNA for the CDR3: TGTGCCAGCAGTTCCCGGGGGGGCCGGGACAATGAGCAGTTCTTC.

Comments on this clonotype: A much larger clone lies one base from this, so it may be a read error. CDR3 nucleotide sequence: TGTGCCAGCAGAGGGACAGGGTATCAGCCCCAGCATTTT. Its translation is CASRGTGYQPQHF. This chain uses TRBV6-2 or TRBV6-3 with TRBJ1-5, with TRBD1 matching 9 bases. The germline gives CDR1 MNHEY, CDR2 SVGEGT. The CDR3 consists of 13 residues. The ends lost 6 bases at V and 5 bases at J; junction bases unmatched: 2.

This clonotype was counted only a few times. The rearrangement uses TRBV4-1 and TRBJ1-5, with TRBD1 identical over 7 bases. CDR1 MGHRA and CDR2 YSYEKL come from the germline V gene. The CDR3 sequence is 16 residues long. The junction had 9 bases not matched to a gene; V was cut back by 0 bases and J by 7 bases. The CDR3 nucleotides read TGCGCCAGCAGCCAAGAAGGACAGGTTGCCGGGCAGCCCCAGCATTTT. This gives the protein CASSQEGQVAGQPQHF.

This clonotype has only a few counts. The chain recombines TRBV5-1 with TRBJ2-1; TRBD1 matches at 9 bases. Germline V gives CDR1 SGHRS, CDR2 YFSETQ. The CDR3 length is 13 residues. With V trimmed by 3 bases and J by 9 bases, 4 bases remained unmatched. This chain's CDR3 is CASSWTGAGEQFF. Written as DNA, the CDR3 is TGCGCCAGCAGCTGGACAGGGGCCGGTGAGCAGTTCTTC.

Comments on this clonotype: The junction departs from the called germline gene at one end, perhaps through a read error. The chain couples TRBV20-1 to TRBJ2-1; TRBD2 matches 13 bases. This CDR3 spans 15 amino acids. The germline V gene has CDR1 DFQATT and CDR2 SNEGSKA (reference sequence). The CDR3 DNA is TGCAGTGCTTTCACCGGGACTAGCGGGGCAGATGAGAAGTTCTTC. It yields the protein CSAFTGTSGADEKFF.

There are many counts of this clonotype. The chain has TRBV5-1 and TRBJ2-3; 7 nucleotides match TRBD1. The V and J ends lost 3 bases and 2 bases, in that order; junction bases with no gene match: 12. The CDR3 has 17 amino acids. CDR1 is SGHRS, CDR2 YFSETQ, per germline. The CDR3 reads CASSSWARQGPTDTQYF. The DNA of the CDR3 is TGCGCCAGCAGCTCGTGGGCCCGACAGGGACCCACAGATACGCAGTATTTT. The full variable domain, rest sourced from reference TRBV5-1 and TRBJ2-3, is KAGVTQTPRYLIKTRGQQVTLSCSPISGHRSVSWYQQTPGQGLQFLFEYFSETQRNKGNFPGRFSGRQFSNSRSEMNVSTLELGDSALYLCASSSWARQGPTDTQYFGPGTRLTVL.

CDR3 sequence (DNA): TGTGCCAGCTCACTTCCCGGGACAGACTATGGCTACACCTTC. It is translated as CASSLPGTDYGYTF. The chain is built from TRBV18 and TRBJ1-2; 7 bases match TRBD1. V gave up 4 bases and J gave up 3 bases; unmatched junction bases: 5. CDR1 and CDR2 (germline): KGHSH, LQKENI. This CDR3 contains 14 residues.

This clonotype has just a few counts. Lacking the conserved final phenylalanine or tryptophan, this CDR3 likely reflects a read error. The V gene is TRBV4-3, the J gene TRBJ1-1, with unresolved D. Germline V lookup: CDR1 LGHNA, CDR2 YSLEER. V was clipped by 0 bases and J by 4 bases, with 9 bases between them. CDR3 length: 14 amino acids. CDR3 nucleotides: TGCGCCAGCAGCCAAGAGGTGGACCGCACTGAAGCTTTCGTT. Translated, it gives CASSQEVDRTEAFV.

The chain links TRBV10-3 to TRBJ2-7; 9 bases are shared with TRBD2. The ends lost 7 bases at V and 6 bases at J; junction bases unmatched: 10. This CDR3 region has 14 residues. CDR1 and CDR2 from the germline V gene are ENHRY and SYGVKD. For the CDR3, the DNA is TGTGCCATCACCACGGGACTAGCAGGGGCCGAGCAGTACTTC. Translated: CAITTGLAGAEQYF.

The chain links TRBV7-6 to TRBJ1-1; the D gene is possibly TRBD1 (6 bases). This CDR3 comprises 13 residues. Germline-derived CDR1 and CDR2 are SGHVS and FNYEAQ. Trimming cost V 4 bases and J 8 bases, with 14 bases left between them. The CDR3 sequence is CASSSTAGTEAFF. The CDR3 DNA sequence: TGTGCCAGCAGCTCAACCGCCGGGACAGAAGCTTTCTTT.